A selection of T cell receptor beta chains follows, all from one sample in a study of cytomegalovirus exposure and HLA in healthy donors. Profiling relied on immunoSEQ multiplex PCR, and the TCRdb table lists in-frame clones only, not all of them. This sample has 100,000 to 150,000 clones; 78% occur once, and the top ten carry under 13%. Sequenced sample: PBMCs. These receptors originate from a man aged 25 to 40 in good health and CMV-seropositive. Both conserved end residues are trimmed from each CDR3. Fields, in order: J gene, V gene, clone size, CDR3 protein. Clone size is shown for a subset of rows, as once, few, many or a class of expanded clone.

TRBJ2-7 TRBV7-9 NA ASSLTGKKDY
TRBJ2-3 TRBV15 NA ATSTTRRATDTQY
TRBJ2-7 TRBV4-2 NA ASSRSVSSYEQY
TRBJ2-2 TRBV6-4 NA ASSDSRVSGELF
TRBJ2-1 TRBV18 NA ASSPASGSGNEQF
TRBJ2-7 TRBV9 NA ASSPSPRGTYEQY
TRBJ2-4 TRBV30 once AWSLGGIQY
TRBJ2-1 TRBV15 NA ATSRSRTSGTYNEQF
TRBJ1-5 TRBV5-1 NA ASSLTTGNQPQH
TRBJ2-3 TRBV5-1 NA ASSLGGSRGTDTQY
TRBJ1-2 TRBV18 NA ASSPTGQGMTEGNGYT
TRBJ2-2 TRBV2 NA ASRRLAGTGELF
TRBJ2-7 TRBV6-1 NA ASTGTGLHEQY
TRBJ2-7 TRBV2 once ASTEGQGIYEQY
TRBJ2-3 TRBV2 few ASSYGLGGADTQY
TRBJ2-3 TRBV7-6 NA ASSLVPGGDTQY
TRBJ2-1 TRBV10-2 NA ASSELTGIGAAEQF
TRBJ1-4 TRBV7-2 NA ASSFNRGRQEKLF
TRBJ2-2 TRBV27 NA ATGLGMWGQGIAGELF
TRBJ1-1 TRBV5-1 NA ASSHTSHQAEAF
NA TRBV9 NA ASSVRWEGNEQY
TRBJ2-2 TRBV7-2 NA ASSSLWNTGELF
TRBJ2-3 TRBV9 NA ASSVFLAGTDTQY
TRBJ2-5 TRBV29-1 NA STRQRSFWETQY
TRBJ1-5 TRBV6-1 NA ASDVGGYSNQPQH